These T cell receptor beta chains were read from a single sample in a study of CD8 T cells in Susac syndrome. TCRdb reanalysed the immunoSEQ multiplex PCR reads using MiXCR and keeps one entry per CDR3 protein. Seen here are over 350,000 distinct CDR3 sequences, 75% to 90% observed once, and the top ten hold roughly 0.1%. The source material was CD8+ T cells from PBMCs. The receptor source for this set is a human donor with multiple sclerosis. Both conserved end residues are trimmed from each CDR3. Size is stated for part of the rows, as once, few or many counts, or as a class when the clone is expanded.

ASRGEGGDEQY | TRBJ2-7 | TRBV3-1 | NA
ASSILRGPSSNEQF | TRBJ2-1 | TRBV19 | NA
ASSLVAGGGTDTQY | TRBJ2-3 | TRBV7-6 | NA
ASAPGSLVEQY | TRBJ2-7 | TRBV19 | NA
ASSSPDSQETQY | TRBJ2-5 | TRBV28 | NA
ATSDRTVSYNEQF | TRBJ2-1 | TRBV24-1 | NA
AISIGEVTGELF | TRBJ2-2 | TRBV10-3 | NA
ASSEVGAGGLSAGANVLT | TRBJ2-6 | TRBV2 | NA
ASSSIRGRLNTEAF | TRBJ1-1 | TRBV7-2 | NA
ASSHETSGVSDTQY | TRBJ2-3 | TRBV4-1 | NA
ASTVNGAYEQY | TRBJ2-7 | TRBV11-2 | few
ASSKDRVNSPLH | TRBJ1-6 | TRBV5-5 | NA
ASSLWEEGLQAYEQY | TRBJ2-7 | TRBV28 | NA
ASSEARATIYGYT | TRBJ1-2 | TRBV6-1 | few
SAPLAWNEQF | TRBJ2-1 | TRBV20-1 | once
ASSYGQGLNEKLF | TRBJ1-4 | TRBV7-9 | NA
ASSLYGTGNSYGYT | TRBJ1-2 | TRBV27 | NA
ASSSTTSGITDTQY | TRBJ2-3 | TRBV7-9 | NA
ASSDRVAGNYEQY | TRBJ2-7 | TRBV2 | NA
ASSSYREGNTEAF | TRBJ1-1 | TRBV27 | NA
ASHRGVSTEAF | TRBJ1-1 | TRBV5-4 | once
ASSEYPGRGNSPLH | TRBJ1-6 | TRBV25-1 | NA
ASSIVQGYNEQF | TRBJ2-1 | TRBV19 | NA
ASSLRGGDSYEQY | TRBJ2-7 | TRBV11-2 | few
SVNGGAHLEQY | TRBJ2-7 | TRBV29-1 | NA
ASSLGTGSMNTEAF | TRBJ1-1 | TRBV5-1 | NA
SAREENEQF | TRBJ2-1 | TRBV20-1 | once
ASSYGALYEQY | TRBJ2-7 | TRBV27 | NA
ASSNRDRDTGELF | TRBJ2-2 | TRBV19 | few
SARTTATYEQY | TRBJ2-7 | TRBV20-1 | NA
ASSPTGGISYGYT | TRBJ1-2 | TRBV19 | NA
TSSKLRAGGTPN | TRBJ2-5 | TRBV1 | once
ASSLAIAGVVTDTQY | TRBJ2-3 | TRBV7-8 | NA
ASSQPAAYEQY | TRBJ2-7 | TRBV28 | NA
ASSFTSGRYEQY | TRBJ2-7 | TRBV13 | NA
ASSFAGGWTNEQF | TRBJ2-1 | TRBV27 | NA
ASDTGTEQYEQY | TRBJ2-7 | TRBV2 | once
ATSRDVTGGVAKNIQY | TRBJ2-4 | TRBV15 | NA
ASSYSGQGMRQPQH | TRBJ1-5 | TRBV6-6 | NA
ASTLSGWGTDTQY | TRBJ2-3 | TRBV27 | NA
ASRQNEEYTQY | TRBJ2-3 | TRBV27 | NA
ASSLSPAEQF | TRBJ2-1 | TRBV11-2 | NA